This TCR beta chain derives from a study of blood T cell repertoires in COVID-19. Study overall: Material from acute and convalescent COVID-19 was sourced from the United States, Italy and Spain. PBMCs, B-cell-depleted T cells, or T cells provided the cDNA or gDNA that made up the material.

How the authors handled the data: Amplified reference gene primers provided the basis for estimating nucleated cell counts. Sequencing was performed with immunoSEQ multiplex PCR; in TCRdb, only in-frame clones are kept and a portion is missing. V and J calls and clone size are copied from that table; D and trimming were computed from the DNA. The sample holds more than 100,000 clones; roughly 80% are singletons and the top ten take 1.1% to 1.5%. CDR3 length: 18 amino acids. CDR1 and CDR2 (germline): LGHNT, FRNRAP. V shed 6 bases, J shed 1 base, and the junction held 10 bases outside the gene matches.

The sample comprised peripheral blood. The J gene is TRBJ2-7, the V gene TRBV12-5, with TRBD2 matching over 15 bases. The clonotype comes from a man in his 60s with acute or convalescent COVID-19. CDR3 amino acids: CASGPGLAGGIVSYEQYF. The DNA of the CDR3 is TGTGCTAGTGGGCCGGGACTAGCGGGAGGCATCGTTTCCTACGAGCAGTACTTC.